Given below is one TCR beta chain in context. Assay: immunoSEQ multiplex PCR; the TCRdb copy retains only in-frame clones and omits some. The table lists around 100,000 clones, 91% of them singletons, with 3.5% in the top ten. This CDR3 contains 15 residues. V lost 3 bases to trimming and J lost 0 bases; unmatched junction nucleotides: 3. The germline CDR1 and CDR2 sequences are SGHVS and FQNEAQ. This record comes from a study of T cell changes during pregnancy in multiple sclerosis. The source of this sequence is a female donor with multiple sclerosis, enrolled in a pregnancy study. The chain is built from TRBV7-8 and TRBJ2-3; 7 positions match TRBD2. The starting material was peripheral blood, obtained after pregnancy. DNA of the CDR3: TGTGCCAGCAGCTTGGTGGGGGGGAGCACAGATACGCAGTATTTT. Translated, it gives CASSLVGGSTDTQYF. Full variable domain (remainder filled in from reference TRBV7-8 and TRBJ2-3): GAGVSQSPRYKVAKRGQDVALRCDPISGHVSLFWYQQALGQGPEFLTYFQNEAQLDKSGLPSDRFFAERPEGSVSTLKIQRTQQEDSAVYLCASSLVGGSTDTQYFGPGTRLTVL.